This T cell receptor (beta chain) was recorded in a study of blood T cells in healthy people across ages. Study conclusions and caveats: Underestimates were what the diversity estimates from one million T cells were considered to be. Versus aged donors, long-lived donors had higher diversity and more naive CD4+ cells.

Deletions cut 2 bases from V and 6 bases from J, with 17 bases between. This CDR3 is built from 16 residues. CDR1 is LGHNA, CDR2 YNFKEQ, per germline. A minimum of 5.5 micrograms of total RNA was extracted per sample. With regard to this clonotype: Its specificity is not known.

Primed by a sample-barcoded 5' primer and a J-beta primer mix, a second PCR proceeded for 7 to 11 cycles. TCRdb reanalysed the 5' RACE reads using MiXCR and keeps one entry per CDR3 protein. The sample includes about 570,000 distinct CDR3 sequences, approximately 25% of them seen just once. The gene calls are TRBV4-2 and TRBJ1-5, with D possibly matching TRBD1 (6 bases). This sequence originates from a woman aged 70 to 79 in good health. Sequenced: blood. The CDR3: CASSQPQAQGCQPQHF. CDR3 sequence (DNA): TGTGCCAGCAGCCAACCCCAAGCACAGGGTTGTCAGCCCCAGCATTTT.